The clone carrying this T cell receptor beta chain was counted a few times. CDR3 length: 15 residues. The V and J ends lost 3 bases and 10 bases, in that order; junction bases with no gene match: 7. Germline V gene sequence: CDR1 SGHKS, CDR2 YYEKEE (reference sequence). These data belong to a study of blood T cell repertoires in COVID-19. Study summary: The United States, Italy and Spain supplied acute and convalescent COVID-19 samples.

Clones were read by immunoSEQ multiplex PCR, and TCRdb kept only the in-frame ones, dropping some. The sample has over 150,000 clones; about 88% are singletons. Source material: PBMCs or T cells enriched from blood (not recorded which). The receptor was isolated from a man aged 45-65 years who had recovered from COVID-19. The V and J genes are TRBV5-5 and TRBJ1-6; 10 positions match TRBD1. The CDR3 DNA reads as TGTGCCAGCAGCTGGGGGACAGGGGTCAACTCACCCCTCCACTTT. Protein product: CASSWGTGVNSPLHF.